These 23 T cell receptor beta chains were all obtained from the same sample, sequenced in a study of cytomegalovirus exposure and HLA in healthy donors. Use of 60 Vbeta and 13 Jbeta primers characterized the PCR. Sequencing was performed with immunoSEQ multiplex PCR; in TCRdb, only in-frame clones are kept and a portion is missing. The sample records hundreds of thousands of clones, 75% to 80% being singletons. What was sequenced was PBMCs. The receptors originated from a man aged 18 to 29 in good health and CMV-seronegative.

This chain uses TRBV7-9 with TRBJ2-7, with a weak D call TRBD2 (7 bases). Germline V gene data show CDR1 as SEHNR and CDR2 as FQNEAQ (reference sequence). V gave up 2 bases and J gave up 3 bases, with 14 bases separating them. The CDR3 contains 15 residues. The CDR3 protein is CASSLTGGGGYEQYF. The CDR3 DNA reads TGTGCCAGCAGCTTAACGGGAGGAGGGGGCTACGAGCAGTACTTC.

This chain uses TRBV6-1 with TRBJ2-7; TRBD1 is a possible D gene (5 bases). The CDR3 extends over 14 amino acids. V lost 2 bases, J lost 3 bases, and 11 bases lay in between. Germline V lookup: CDR1 MNHNS, CDR2 SASEGT. CDR3: CASSESRQLYEQYF. DNA of the CDR3: TGTGCCAGCAGTGAATCTCGACAGCTCTACGAGCAGTACTTC.

The chain combines TRBV11-3 with TRBJ2-3, with D hard to call. Trimming took 2 bases from V and 4 from J, leaving 4 bases between them. The CDR3 loop spans 12 amino acids. Germline V gene lookup returns CDR1 SGHNT and CDR2 YENEEA. The CDR3: CASSLSADTQYF. CDR3 nucleotide sequence: TGTGCCAGCAGCTTAAGCGCAGATACGCAGTATTTT. Full variable domain (rest looked up from reference TRBV11-3 and TRBJ2-3): EAGVVQSPRYKIIEKKQPVAFWCNPISGHNTLYWYLQNLGQGPELLIRYENEEAVDDSQLPKDRFSAERLKGVDSTLKIQPAELGDSAVYLCASSLSADTQYFGPGTRLTVL.

V usage is TRBV30 and J usage is TRBJ2-7; no reliable D call. The CDR3 runs to 16 residues. Germline-derived CDR1 and CDR2 are GTSNPN and SVGIG (reference sequence). V was shortened by 2 bases and J by 1 base, with 18 bases between the two germline ends. The CDR3 DNA follows: TGTGCCTGGAGTCCCCCTGGGCAGGCCGCTTCCTACGAGCAGTACTTC. Translating gives CAWSPPGQAASYEQYF.

The chain combines TRBV5-8 with TRBJ2-3; TRBD2 matches at 12 bases. V lost 3 bases, J lost 3 bases, and 5 bases stayed unmatched. Germline assignment: CDR1 SGHTS and CDR2 YDEGEE. The CDR3 runs 16 residues. CDR3 DNA sequence: TGTGCCAGCAGCTCACTAGCGGGAGGTTTGACAGATACGCAGTATTTT. It yields the protein CASSSLAGGLTDTQYF.

V is TRBV19 and J is TRBJ2-1; 11 bases are shared with TRBD2. The CDR3 totals 20 residues. Germline V gene data show CDR1 as LNHDA and CDR2 as SQIVND (reference sequence). V was clipped by 3 bases and J by 0 bases; unmatched bases: 13. The CDR3 reads CASSIWGLAASAISYNEQFF. DNA of the CDR3: TGTGCCAGTAGTATTTGGGGACTAGCGGCTTCTGCTATCTCCTACAATGAGCAGTTCTTC.

The chain is built from TRBV19 and TRBJ1-1; D ambiguous. The CDR3 has 12 residues. Germline V gene sequence: CDR1 LNHDA, CDR2 SQIVND (reference sequence). V was shortened by 5 bases and J by 8 bases, with 12 bases between the two germline ends. The CDR3: CASSLGPTEAFF. In DNA form, the CDR3 reads TGTGCCAGTAGTTTGGGCCCCACGGAAGCTTTCTTT.

CDR3 sequence reads: CASSLQLARDTQYF. The CDR3 DNA reads as TGTGCCAGCAGCTTACAACTAGCAAGGGATACGCAGTATTTT. The gene calls are TRBV7-2 and TRBJ2-3, with D tentatively TRBD2 (6 bases). The CDR3 has 14 residues. Germline values: CDR1 SGHTA, CDR2 FQGNSA. V shed 2 bases and J shed 6 bases, with 12 bases lying between them.

About this clone: Other DNA sequences in this sample translate to the same CDR3. The genes are TRBV28 and TRBJ2-7; 11 positions agree with TRBD1. The CDR3 is made up of 15 amino acids. Trimming cost V 6 bases and J 1 base; bases outside gene matches: 5. Germline V lookup: CDR1 MDHEN, CDR2 SYDVKM. The CDR3 nucleotides read TGTGCCAGCAGCTTGGACAGGGGGCCTTCCTACGAGCAGTACTTC. Translating it yields CASSLDRGPSYEQYF.

This clone was found once. The chain joins TRBV30 to TRBJ1-2, with TRBD1 matching over 10 bases. The length of the CDR3 is 12 residues. J gave up 10 bases and V 6 bases, and 8 bases lay outside the gene matches. Germline CDR1 is GTSNPN and CDR2 is SVGIG (reference sequence). CDR3 amino acids: CACRGGQGPYTF. The CDR3 DNA follows: TGTGCCTGCCGCGGGGGACAGGGGCCCTACACCTTC.

This clone was seen only a few times. The chain combines TRBV5-5 with TRBJ1-2; unclear D gene. V lost 0 bases and J 4 bases, leaving 10 bases between the germline ends. Germline V lookup: CDR1 SGHKS, CDR2 YYEKEE (reference sequence). The CDR3 is made up of 14 amino acids. The CDR3 nucleotides read TGTGCCAGCAGCTTGGACAGTAATTCCTATGGCTACACCTTC. Its protein product is CASSLDSNSYGYTF.

The chain combines TRBV4-2 with TRBJ1-1, with no clear D. Germline CDR1 reads LGHNA; CDR2 reads YNFKEQ. The CDR3 runs 14 residues. The V end lost 0 bases, the J end lost 5 bases, and 10 bases lay between the germline ends. The CDR3 region is CASSQDVAGTEAFF. CDR3 DNA sequence: TGTGCCAGCAGCCAAGATGTCGCGGGGACTGAAGCTTTCTTT.

The chain couples TRBV23-1 to TRBJ1-2, with TRBD1 as a possible D gene (5 bases). TRBV23-1 is recorded as an ORF, its role being uncertain. This CDR3 is 17 amino acids long. V was shortened by 5 bases and J by 2 bases, with 21 bases between the two germline ends. CDR3 nucleotide sequence: TGCGCCAGCAGTGGCCCCCGGCGGGGGAATAAGAACTATGGCTACACCTTC. It is translated as CASSGPRRGNKNYGYTF.

The chain links TRBV15 to TRBJ1-2; 7 nucleotides line up with TRBD1. In germline, CDR1 is LNHNV, CDR2 YYDKDF (reference sequence). Losses at the gene ends were 0 bases for V and 7 bases for J; bases not matched to a gene: 5. This CDR3 comprises 14 residues. DNA of the CDR3: TGTGCCACCAGCAGAGATTTAGGGGGCGGTGGCTACACCTTC. Translation gives CATSRDLGGGGYTF.

This sequence joins TRBV5-1 and TRBJ2-7, with 7 bases matching TRBD1. With 4 bases clipped from V and 5 bases from J, the junction kept 12 bases outside the gene matches. CDR3 size: 15 residues. Looked up from germline, CDR1 is SGHRS and CDR2 is YFSETQ. The CDR3 DNA is TGCGCCAGCAGCCCACCCCTAGGACAGGTCCACGAGCAGTACTTC. Translation: CASSPPLGQVHEQYF.

The J gene is TRBJ2-7, the V gene TRBV10-3, with TRBD2 matching over 10 bases. Germline trimming cut 0 bases from V and 2 bases from J; bases unmatched to any gene: 13. Germline V gene sequence: CDR1 ENHRY, CDR2 SYGVKD. This CDR3 is built from 19 residues. The chain's CDR3 is CAISESEREGPSFPYEQYF. The CDR3 coding sequence is TGTGCCATCAGTGAGTCTGAGCGGGAGGGCCCCAGTTTTCCCTACGAGCAGTACTTC.

V and J are TRBV5-1 and TRBJ2-5; D not resolved. CDR1 and CDR2 from the germline V gene are SGHRS and YFSETQ. This CDR3 is 13 amino acids long. V shed 3 bases and J shed 1 base, with 7 bases lying between them. The CDR3 sequence is CASSWAGQETQYF. For the CDR3, the DNA is TGCGCCAGCAGCTGGGCCGGCCAAGAGACCCAGTACTTC.

This rearrangement joins TRBV6-5 to TRBJ2-7; 12 bases are a match to TRBD1. The V segment lost 4 bases and the J segment 4 bases; nucleotides outside the gene matches: 2. CDR3 length equals 14 residues. From germline, CDR1 is MNHEY and CDR2 SVGAGI. The chain's CDR3 is CASSSGQGAYEQYF. As DNA, the CDR3 is TGTGCCAGCAGTTCGGGACAGGGGGCGTACGAGCAGTACTTC.

The J gene is TRBJ2-5, the V gene TRBV5-1; 7 positions match TRBD2. Germline values: CDR1 SGHRS, CDR2 YFSETQ. The CDR3 spans 13 residues. V trimming: 7 bases; J trimming: 2 bases; junction bases outside the gene matches: 5. As DNA, the CDR3 is TGCGCCAGCGGGGGACTAACTCAAGAGACCCAGTACTTC. As protein: CASGGLTQETQYF.

The chain has TRBV4-2 and TRBJ2-7, with a weak D call TRBD1 (6 bases). In germline, CDR1 is LGHNA, CDR2 YNFKEQ. Trimming pared 3 bases from V and 3 bases from J, leaving 18 bases between. The CDR3 has 16 residues. CDR3 amino acids: CASSHPGQKRDYEQYF. The CDR3 DNA follows: TGTGCCAGCAGCCATCCTGGACAGAAACGGGACTACGAGCAGTACTTC.

The chain links TRBV13 to TRBJ1-1; the D is unclear. The CDR3 length is 12 residues. The germline V gene encodes CDR1 PRHDT and CDR2 FYEKMQ (reference sequence). V dropped 2 bases and J dropped 6 bases, with 7 bases sitting between them. CDR3 sequence: CASSLWRAEAFF. The CDR3 nucleotides read TGTGCCAGCAGCTTATGGCGGGCTGAAGCTTTCTTT.

The chain links TRBV29-1 to TRBJ1-2, with 10 nucleotides matching TRBD1. The germline V gene has CDR1 SQVTM and CDR2 ANQGSEA. This CDR3 has 13 residues. The junction had 3 bases not matched to a gene; V was cut back by 7 bases and J by 1 base. CDR3 sequence: CSGGQGLNYGYTF. In nucleotides, the CDR3 is TGCAGCGGGGGACAGGGGCTTAACTATGGCTACACCTTC.

The V and J genes are TRBV5-1 and TRBJ1-2; 9 bases agree with TRBD1. The CDR3 runs to 15 residues. Germline V gene lookup returns CDR1 SGHRS and CDR2 YFSETQ. J lost 4 bases, V lost 4 bases, and 8 bases had no gene match. In DNA form, the CDR3 reads TGCGCCAGCAGCCCCGGGACAGGGAATTTCTATGGCTACACCTTC. Protein sequence: CASSPGTGNFYGYTF.